The source of this T cell receptor beta chain is a study of OX40 agonist ivuxolimab in advanced cancers. Study-wide context: Partial responses were achieved by three patients: one hepatocellular carcinoma, two cutaneous melanoma.

Here immunoSEQ multiplex PCR was the method, and the copy in TCRdb shows in-frame clones only, minus some. Of about 53,000 clones in the sample, more than 70% were seen once. The V gene lost 2 bases and the J gene lost 4 bases, with 9 bases spanning the gap. This CDR3 has 12 amino acids. Germline CDR1 GTSNPN, CDR2 SVGIG (reference sequence). V and J are TRBV30 and TRBJ2-7; D remains unclear. This specimen was CD4+ or CD8+ T cells sorted from blood, taken in a trial of the OX40 agonist ivuxolimab. This sequence was found in an adult with an advanced solid tumor such as melanoma, head and neck, liver or kidney cancer. DNA for the CDR3: TGTGCCTGGAGTCTCCAAACTTACGAGCAGTACTTC. Protein sequence: CAWSLQTYEQYF.